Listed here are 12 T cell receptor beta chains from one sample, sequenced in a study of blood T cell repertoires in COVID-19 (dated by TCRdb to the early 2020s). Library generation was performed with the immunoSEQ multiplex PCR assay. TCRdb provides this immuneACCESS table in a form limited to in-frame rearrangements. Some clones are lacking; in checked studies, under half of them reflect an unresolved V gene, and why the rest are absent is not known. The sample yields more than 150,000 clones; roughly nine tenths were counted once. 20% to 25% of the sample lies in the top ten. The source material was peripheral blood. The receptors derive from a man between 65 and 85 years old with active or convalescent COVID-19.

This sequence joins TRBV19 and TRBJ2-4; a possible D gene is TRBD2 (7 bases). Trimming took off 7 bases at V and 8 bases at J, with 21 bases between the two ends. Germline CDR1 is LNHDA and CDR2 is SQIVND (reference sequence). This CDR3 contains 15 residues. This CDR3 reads CASTSTGGKSDIQYF. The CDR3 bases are TGTGCCAGTACCTCCACGGGGGGCAAGTCGGACATTCAGTACTTC. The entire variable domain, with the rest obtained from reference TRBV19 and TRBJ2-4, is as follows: DGGITQSPKYLFRKEGQNVTLSCEQNLNHDAMYWYRQDPGQGLRLIYYSQIVNDFQKGDIAEGYSVSREKKESFPLTVTSAQKNPTAFYLCASTSTGGKSDIQYFGAGTRLSVL.

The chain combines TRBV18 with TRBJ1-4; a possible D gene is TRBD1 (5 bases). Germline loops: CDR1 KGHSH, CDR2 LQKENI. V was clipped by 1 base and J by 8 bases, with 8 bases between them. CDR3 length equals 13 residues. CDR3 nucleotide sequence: TGTGCCAGCTCACCACGGACAAGGGAAAAACTGTTTTTT. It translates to CASSPRTREKLFF.

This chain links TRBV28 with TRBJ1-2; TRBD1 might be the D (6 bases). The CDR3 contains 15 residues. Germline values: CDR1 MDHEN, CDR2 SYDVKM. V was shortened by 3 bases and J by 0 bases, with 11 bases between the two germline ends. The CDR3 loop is CASSLGAYSNYGYTF. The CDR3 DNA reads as TGTGCCAGCAGTTTGGGGGCCTATTCTAACTATGGCTACACCTTC.

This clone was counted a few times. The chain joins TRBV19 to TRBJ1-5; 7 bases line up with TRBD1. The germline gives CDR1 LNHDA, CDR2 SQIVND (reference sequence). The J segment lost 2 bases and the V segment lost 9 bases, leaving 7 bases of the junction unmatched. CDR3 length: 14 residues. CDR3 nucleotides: TGTGCCAGCAAGTGGGACAGAGGCAATCAGCCCCAGCATTTT. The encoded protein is CASKWDRGNQPQHF.

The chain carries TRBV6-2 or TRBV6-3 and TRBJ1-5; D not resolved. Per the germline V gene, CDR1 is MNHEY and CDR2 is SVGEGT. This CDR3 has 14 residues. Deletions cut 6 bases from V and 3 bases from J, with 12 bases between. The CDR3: CASSRVGNNQPQHF. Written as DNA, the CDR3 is TGTGCCAGCAGCCGAGTCGGTAACAATCAGCCCCAGCATTTT.

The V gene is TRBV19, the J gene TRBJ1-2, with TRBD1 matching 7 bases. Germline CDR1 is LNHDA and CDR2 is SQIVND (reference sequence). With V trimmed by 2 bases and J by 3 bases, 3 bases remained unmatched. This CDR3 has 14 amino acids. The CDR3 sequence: CASSIRGLDYGYTF. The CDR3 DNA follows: TGTGCCAGTAGTATAAGGGGGCTAGACTATGGCTACACCTTC.

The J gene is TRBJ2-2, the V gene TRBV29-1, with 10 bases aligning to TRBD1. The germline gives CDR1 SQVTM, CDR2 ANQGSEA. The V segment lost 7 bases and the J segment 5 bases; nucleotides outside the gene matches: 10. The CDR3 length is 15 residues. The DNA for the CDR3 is TGCAGCGGCGGTAGTGGACAGGGGGTTACCGGGGAGCTGTTTTTT. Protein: CSGGSGQGVTGELFF.

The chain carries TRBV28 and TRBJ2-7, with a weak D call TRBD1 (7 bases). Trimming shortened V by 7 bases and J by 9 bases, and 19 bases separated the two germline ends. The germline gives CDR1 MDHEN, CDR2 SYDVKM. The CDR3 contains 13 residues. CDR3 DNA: TGTGCCAGCAAGGAGGGGGCGGAGAGCTGGCAGTACTTC. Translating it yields CASKEGAESWQYF.

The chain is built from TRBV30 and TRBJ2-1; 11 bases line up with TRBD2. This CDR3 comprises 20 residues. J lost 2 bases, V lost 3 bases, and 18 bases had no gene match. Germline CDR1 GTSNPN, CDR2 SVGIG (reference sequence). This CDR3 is CAWSPLLGLAGGRPYNEQFF. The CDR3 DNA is TGTGCCTGGAGCCCTCTTTTGGGGCTAGCGGGGGGCCGTCCCTACAATGAGCAGTTCTTC.

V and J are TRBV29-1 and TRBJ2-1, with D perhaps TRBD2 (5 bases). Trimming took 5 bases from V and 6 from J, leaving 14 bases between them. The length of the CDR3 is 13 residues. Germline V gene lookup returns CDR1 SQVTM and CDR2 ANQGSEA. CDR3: CSVYLRGRNEQFF. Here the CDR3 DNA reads TGCAGCGTTTACCTGCGAGGGCGCAATGAGCAGTTCTTC.

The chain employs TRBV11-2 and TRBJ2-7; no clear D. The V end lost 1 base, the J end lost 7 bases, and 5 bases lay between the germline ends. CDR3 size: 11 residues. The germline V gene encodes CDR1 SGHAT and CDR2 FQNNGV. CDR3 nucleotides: TGTGCCAGCAGCTTAGTGGCAGAGCAGTACTTC. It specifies CASSLVAEQYF.

Here the CDR3 reads CASSLEDRTTDTQYF. Written as DNA, the CDR3 is TGCGCCAGCAGCTTGGAGGACAGGACGACAGATACGCAGTATTTT. The chain has TRBV5-1 and TRBJ2-3, with 7 bases aligning to TRBD1. V shed 0 bases and J 3 bases; nucleotides not matched to a gene: 4. The CDR3 is made up of 15 amino acids. Germline CDR1 reads SGHRS; CDR2 reads YFSETQ.